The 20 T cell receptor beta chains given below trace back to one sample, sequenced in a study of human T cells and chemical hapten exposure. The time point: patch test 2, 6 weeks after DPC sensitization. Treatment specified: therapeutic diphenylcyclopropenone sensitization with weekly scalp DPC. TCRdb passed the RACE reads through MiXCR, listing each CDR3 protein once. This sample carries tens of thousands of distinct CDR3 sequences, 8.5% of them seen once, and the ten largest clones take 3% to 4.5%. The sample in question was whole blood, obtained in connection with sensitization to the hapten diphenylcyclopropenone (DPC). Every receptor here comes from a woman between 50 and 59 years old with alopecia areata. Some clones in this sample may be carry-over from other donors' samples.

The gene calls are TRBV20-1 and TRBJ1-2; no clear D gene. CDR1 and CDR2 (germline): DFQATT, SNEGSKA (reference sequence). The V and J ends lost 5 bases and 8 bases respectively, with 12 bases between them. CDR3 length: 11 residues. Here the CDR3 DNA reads TGCAGTGCTCCTAATGGAGGGGGCTACACCTTC. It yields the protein CSAPNGGGYTF.

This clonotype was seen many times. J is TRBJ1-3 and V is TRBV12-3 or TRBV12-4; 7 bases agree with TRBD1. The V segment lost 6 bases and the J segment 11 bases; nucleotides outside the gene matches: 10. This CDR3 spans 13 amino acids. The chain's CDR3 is CASRRTGPESIYF. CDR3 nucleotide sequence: TGTGCCAGCAGGCGGACAGGACCCGAATCCATATATTTT.

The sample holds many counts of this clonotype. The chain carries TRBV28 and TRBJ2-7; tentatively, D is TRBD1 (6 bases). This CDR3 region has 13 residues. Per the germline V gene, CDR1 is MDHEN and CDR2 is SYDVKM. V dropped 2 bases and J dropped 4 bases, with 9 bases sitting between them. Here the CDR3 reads CASSLGGGYEQYF. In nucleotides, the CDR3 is TGTGCCAGCAGTTTAGGGGGCGGTTACGAGCAGTACTTC.

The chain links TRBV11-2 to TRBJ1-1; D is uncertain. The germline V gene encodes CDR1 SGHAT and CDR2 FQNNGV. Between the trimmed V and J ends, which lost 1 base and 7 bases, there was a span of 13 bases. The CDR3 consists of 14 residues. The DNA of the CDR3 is TGTGCCAGCAGCTTAGGCTGGGGAAATAGTGAAGCTTTCTTT. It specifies CASSLGWGNSEAFF.

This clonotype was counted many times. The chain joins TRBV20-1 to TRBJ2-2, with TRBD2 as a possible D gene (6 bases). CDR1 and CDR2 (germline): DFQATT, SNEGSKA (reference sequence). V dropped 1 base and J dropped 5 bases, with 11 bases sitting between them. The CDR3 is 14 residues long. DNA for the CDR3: TGCAGTGCTAGAGTAGCGGTGTTAACCGGGGAGCTGTTTTTT. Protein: CSARVAVLTGELFF.

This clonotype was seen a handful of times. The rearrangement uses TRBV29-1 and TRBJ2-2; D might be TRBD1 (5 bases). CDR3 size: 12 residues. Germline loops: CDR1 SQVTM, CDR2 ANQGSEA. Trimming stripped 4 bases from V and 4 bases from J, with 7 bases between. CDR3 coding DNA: TGCAGCGTTGGGGGCTCCACCGGGGAGCTGTTTTTT. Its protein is CSVGGSTGELFF.

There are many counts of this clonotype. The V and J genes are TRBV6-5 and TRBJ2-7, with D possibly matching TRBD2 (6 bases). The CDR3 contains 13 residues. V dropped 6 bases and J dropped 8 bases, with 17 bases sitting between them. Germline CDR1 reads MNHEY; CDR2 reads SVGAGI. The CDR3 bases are TGTGCCAGCAGGGGGACTGTCGGGGGAAAGCAGTACTTC. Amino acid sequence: CASRGTVGGKQYF.

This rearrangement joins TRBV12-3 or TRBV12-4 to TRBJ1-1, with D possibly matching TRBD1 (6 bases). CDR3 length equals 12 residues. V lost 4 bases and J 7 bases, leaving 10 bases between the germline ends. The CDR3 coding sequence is TGTGCCAGCAGTTCAGGGGTGGATGAAGCTTTCTTT. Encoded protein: CASSSGVDEAFF.

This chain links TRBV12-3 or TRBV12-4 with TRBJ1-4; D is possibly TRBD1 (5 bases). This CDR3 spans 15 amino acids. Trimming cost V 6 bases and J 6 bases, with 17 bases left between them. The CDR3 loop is CASSRDGAGHEKLFF. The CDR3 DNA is TGTGCCAGCAGCCGGGACGGGGCGGGCCATGAAAAACTGTTTTTT.

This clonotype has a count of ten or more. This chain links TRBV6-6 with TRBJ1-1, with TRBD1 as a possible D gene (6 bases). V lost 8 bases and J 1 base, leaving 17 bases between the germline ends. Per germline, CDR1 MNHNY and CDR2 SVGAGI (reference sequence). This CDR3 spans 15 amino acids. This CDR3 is CASLSPGHRNTEAFF. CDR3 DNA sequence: TGTGCCAGCCTTTCCCCGGGACATAGGAACACTGAAGCTTTCTTT.

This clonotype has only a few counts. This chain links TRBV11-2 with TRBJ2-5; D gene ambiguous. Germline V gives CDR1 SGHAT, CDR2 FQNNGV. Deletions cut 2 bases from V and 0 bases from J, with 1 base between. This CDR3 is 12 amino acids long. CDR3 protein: CASSLHQETQYF. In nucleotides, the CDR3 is TGTGCCAGCAGCTTACACCAAGAGACCCAGTACTTC.

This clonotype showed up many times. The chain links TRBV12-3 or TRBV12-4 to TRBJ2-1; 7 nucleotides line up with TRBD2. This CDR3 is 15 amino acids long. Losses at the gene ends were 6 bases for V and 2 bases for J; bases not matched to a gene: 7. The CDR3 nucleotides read TGTGCCAGCAGCTCTAGCGGAGGTACCTACAATGAGCAGTTCTTC. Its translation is CASSSSGGTYNEQFF.

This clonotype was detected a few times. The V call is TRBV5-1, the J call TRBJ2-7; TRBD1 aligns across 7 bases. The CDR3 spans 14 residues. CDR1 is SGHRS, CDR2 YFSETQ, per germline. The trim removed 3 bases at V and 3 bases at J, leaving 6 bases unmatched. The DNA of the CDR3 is TGCGCCAGCAGCTACGGGACAGCTAGCTACGAGCAGTACTTC. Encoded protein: CASSYGTASYEQYF.

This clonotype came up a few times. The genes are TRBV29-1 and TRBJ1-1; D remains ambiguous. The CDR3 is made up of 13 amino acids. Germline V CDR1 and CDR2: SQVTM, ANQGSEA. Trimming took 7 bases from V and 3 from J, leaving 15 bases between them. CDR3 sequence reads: CSAGLRGDTEAFF. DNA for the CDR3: TGCAGCGCCGGTCTACGGGGTGACACTGAAGCTTTCTTT.

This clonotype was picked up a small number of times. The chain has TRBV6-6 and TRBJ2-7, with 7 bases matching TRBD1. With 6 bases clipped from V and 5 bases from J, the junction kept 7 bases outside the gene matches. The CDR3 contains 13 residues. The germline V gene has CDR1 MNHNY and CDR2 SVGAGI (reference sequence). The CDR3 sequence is CASRNRQGHEQYF. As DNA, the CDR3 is TGTGCCAGCAGAAACCGACAGGGCCACGAGCAGTACTTC.

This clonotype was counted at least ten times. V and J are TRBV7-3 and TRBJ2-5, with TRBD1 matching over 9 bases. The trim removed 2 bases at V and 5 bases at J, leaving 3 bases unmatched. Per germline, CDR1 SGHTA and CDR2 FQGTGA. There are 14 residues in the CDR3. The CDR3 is CASSLGQGSETQYF. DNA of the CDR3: TGTGCCAGCAGCTTAGGACAGGGGTCGGAGACCCAGTACTTC. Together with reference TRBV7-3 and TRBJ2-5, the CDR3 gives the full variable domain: GAGVSQTPSNKVTEKGKYVELRCDPISGHTALYWYRQSLGQGPEFLIYFQGTGAADDSGLPNDRFFAVRPEGSVSTLKIQRTERGDSAVYLCASSLGQGSETQYFGPGTRLLVL.

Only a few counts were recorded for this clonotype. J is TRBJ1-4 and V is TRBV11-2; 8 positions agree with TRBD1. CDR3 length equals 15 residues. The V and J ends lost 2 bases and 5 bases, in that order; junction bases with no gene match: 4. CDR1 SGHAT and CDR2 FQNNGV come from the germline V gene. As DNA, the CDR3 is TGTGCCAGCAGCTTATTACGGACAGGGAATGAAAAACTGTTTTTT. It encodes CASSLLRTGNEKLFF.

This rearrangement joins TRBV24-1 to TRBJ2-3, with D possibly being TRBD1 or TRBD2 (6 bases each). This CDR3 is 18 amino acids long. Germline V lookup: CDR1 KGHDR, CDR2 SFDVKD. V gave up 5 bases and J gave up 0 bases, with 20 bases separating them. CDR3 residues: CATSASIGGPISTDTQYF. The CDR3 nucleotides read TGTGCCACCAGTGCCTCTATCGGGGGCCCTATCAGCACAGATACGCAGTATTTT.

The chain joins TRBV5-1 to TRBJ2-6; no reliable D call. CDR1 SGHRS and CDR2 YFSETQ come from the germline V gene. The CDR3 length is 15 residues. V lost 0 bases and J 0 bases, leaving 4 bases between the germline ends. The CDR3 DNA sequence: TGCGCCAGCAGCTTGGTCGTCTCTGGGGCCAACGTCCTGACTTTC. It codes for CASSLVVSGANVLTF.

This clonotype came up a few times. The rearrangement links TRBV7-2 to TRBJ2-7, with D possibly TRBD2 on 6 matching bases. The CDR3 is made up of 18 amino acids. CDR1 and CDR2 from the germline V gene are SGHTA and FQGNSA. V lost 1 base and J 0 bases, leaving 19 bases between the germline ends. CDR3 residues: CASSLEGPRGATSYEQYF. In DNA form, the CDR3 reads TGTGCCAGCAGCTTAGAGGGTCCTCGCGGGGCCACCTCCTACGAGCAGTACTTC.